This TCR beta chain was sequenced in a study of monozygotic twins with inflammatory bowel disease. Germline loops: CDR1 GTSNPN, CDR2 SVGIG (reference sequence). The CDR3 consists of 13 residues. Each sample's cDNA came from eight separate reactions. UMIs with a 6-nucleotide sample barcode were added by template switching. Reprocessing the 5' RACE reads, TCRdb reports a single entry for every CDR3 protein and omits DNA. The sample has around 450,000 distinct CDR3 sequences; the top ten hold 2.4%. The chain joins TRBV30 to TRBJ1-1; lacking DNA, the TRBD1 call made by TCRdb goes unchecked. The sequencing input was blood. The sequence was obtained from a human donor with ulcerative colitis or Crohn's disease, or a healthy co-twin of an affected twin (not recorded which). The CDR3 here is CAWLQGMNTEAFF.